This T cell receptor beta chain was profiled in a study of naive and memory T cell subsets. Overnight CMV lysate stimulation of fresh PBMCs defined donor CMV status by CD4+ IFNgamma. Cells stained for CD3, CD4, CD8, CD45RA and CD27 were sorted into four subsets. V lost 5 bases to trimming and J lost 3 bases, with 18 bases between them. CDR3 length: 16 residues. From germline, CDR1 is MNHEY and CDR2 SMNVEV (reference sequence). This clonotype was observed a few times. Its specificity is unknown. An equimolar mix of two oligonucleotides served as the beta constant-region primer for TRBC1 and TRBC2. Nested alpha and beta constant-region primers with the SP2 primer drove four PCR rounds on ligated cDNA. Each CDR3 protein gets one entry after TCRdb re-called the UMI-ligation and nested PCR reads with MiXCR. The profile shows approximately 140,000 distinct CDR3 sequences, approximately 18% of them singletons.

General study results and limits: Gini index rose across naive, CM, EM and EMRA in CD4 and CD8. TCR abundance followed a power law differing between naive and memory subsets. A few larger clonotypes appeared in naive repertoires, especially CD8, possibly memory cells re-expressing CD45RA.

The clonotype was recovered from a human donor in good health. The sequencing input was naive CD8+ T cells from blood. The chain joins TRBV27 to TRBJ2-3; a weak D match, TRBD2 (6 bases). CDR3 protein: CASSPGAGSITDTQYF. DNA of the CDR3: TGTGCCAGCAGTCCCGGTGCCGGGAGTATAACAGATACGCAGTATTTT.